This record looks at one TCR beta chain sequence and its context. Antigen unknown. This specimen comes from a study of cytomegalovirus exposure and HLA in healthy donors. The study, taken as a whole, reports: Approximately 17,000 TCR beta sequences were associated with HLA alleles at 0.05 false discovery rate in a later analysis. Segments of the TCR beta V type were, in most cases, productive about 90% or about 30% of the time in an earlier analysis. Reported findings show TCR beta sequences accurately forecast HLA-A and HLA-B alleles in most subjects.

Vbeta (60) and Jbeta (13) primers were used in the PCR. Per the original data handling: Later, an analysis found 75 million to 90 million unique TCR beta chains, and about 10 million of these were shared. Libraries were prepared by immunoSEQ multiplex PCR; TCRdb keeps only in-frame clonotypes and omits some of them. D and trimming come from the DNA, and the V and J calls and clone size come from that table. The repertoire holds some 120,000 clones, around four fifths seen once, with approximately 11% in the top ten. The CDR3 runs 14 residues. With 7 bases clipped from V and 0 bases from J, the junction kept 4 bases outside the gene matches. Germline V gene sequence: CDR1 SGHRS, CDR2 YFSETQ.

Source material: PBMCs. The source of this sequence is a man aged 30 to 39 in good health and CMV-seropositive. J is TRBJ2-1 and V is TRBV5-1, with TRBD2 matching over 7 bases. The CDR3 loop reads CASSRGSSYNEQFF. The CDR3 nucleotides are TGCGCCAGCTCGCGGGGGAGCTCCTACAATGAGCAGTTCTTC.